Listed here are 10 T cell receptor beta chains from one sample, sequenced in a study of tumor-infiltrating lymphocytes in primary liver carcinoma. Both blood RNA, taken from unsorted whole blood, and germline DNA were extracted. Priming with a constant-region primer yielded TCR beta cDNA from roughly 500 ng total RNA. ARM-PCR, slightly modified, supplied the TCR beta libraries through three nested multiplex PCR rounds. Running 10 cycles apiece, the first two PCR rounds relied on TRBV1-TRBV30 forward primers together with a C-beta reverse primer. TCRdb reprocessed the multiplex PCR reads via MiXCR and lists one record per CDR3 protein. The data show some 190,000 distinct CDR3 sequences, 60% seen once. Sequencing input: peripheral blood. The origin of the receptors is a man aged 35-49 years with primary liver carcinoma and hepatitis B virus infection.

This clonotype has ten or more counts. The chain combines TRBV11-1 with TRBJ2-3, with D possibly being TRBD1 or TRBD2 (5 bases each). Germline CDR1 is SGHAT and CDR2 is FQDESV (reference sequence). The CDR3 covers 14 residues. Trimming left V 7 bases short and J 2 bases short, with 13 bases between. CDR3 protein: CASKSSGLTDTQYF. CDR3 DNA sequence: TGTGCCAGCAAATCCTCGGGGCTCACAGATACGCAGTATTTT.

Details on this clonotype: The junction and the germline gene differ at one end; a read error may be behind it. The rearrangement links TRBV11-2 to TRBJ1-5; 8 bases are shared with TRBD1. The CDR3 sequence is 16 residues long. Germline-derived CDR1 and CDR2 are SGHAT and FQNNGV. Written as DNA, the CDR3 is TGTGCCAGCAGCTTAGGCCGGTCAGGGGGCAATCAGCCCCGGCATTTT. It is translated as CASSLGRSGGNQPRHF.

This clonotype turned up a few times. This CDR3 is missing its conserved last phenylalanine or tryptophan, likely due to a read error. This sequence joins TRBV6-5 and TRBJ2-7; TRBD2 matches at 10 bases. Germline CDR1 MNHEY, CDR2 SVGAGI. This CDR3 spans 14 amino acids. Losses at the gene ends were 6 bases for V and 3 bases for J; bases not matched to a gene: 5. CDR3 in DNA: TGTGCCAGCAGCTCTACTAGCGGGATCTACGAGCAGTACTCC. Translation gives CASSSTSGIYEQYS.

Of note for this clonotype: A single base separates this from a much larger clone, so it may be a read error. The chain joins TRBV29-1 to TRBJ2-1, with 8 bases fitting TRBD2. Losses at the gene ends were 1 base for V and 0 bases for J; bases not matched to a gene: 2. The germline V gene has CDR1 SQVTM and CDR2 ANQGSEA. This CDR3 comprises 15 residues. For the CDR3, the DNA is TGCAGCGTTGAAGGCGGGGGGAGCTCCTACAATGAGCAGTTCTTC. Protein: CSVEGGGSSYNEQFF.

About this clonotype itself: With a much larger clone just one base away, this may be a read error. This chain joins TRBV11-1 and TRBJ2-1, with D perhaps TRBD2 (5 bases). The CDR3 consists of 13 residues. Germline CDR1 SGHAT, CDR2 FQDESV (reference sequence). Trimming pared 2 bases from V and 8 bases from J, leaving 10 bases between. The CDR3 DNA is TGTGCCAGCAGCTTACAGGACGGGGATGAGCAGTTCTTC. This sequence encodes CASSLQDGDEQFF.

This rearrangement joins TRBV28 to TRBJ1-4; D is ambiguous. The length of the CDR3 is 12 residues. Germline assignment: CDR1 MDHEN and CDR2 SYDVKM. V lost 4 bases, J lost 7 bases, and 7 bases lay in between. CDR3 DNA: TGTGCCAGCAGTTGGGTTGGTGAAAAACTGTTTTTT. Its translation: CASSWVGEKLFF.

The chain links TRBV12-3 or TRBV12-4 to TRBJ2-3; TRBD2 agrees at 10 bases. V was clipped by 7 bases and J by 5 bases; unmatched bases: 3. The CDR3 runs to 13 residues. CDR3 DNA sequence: TGTGCCAGCACCTTAGCGGGAGGAGATACGCAGTATTTT. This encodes CASTLAGGDTQYF.

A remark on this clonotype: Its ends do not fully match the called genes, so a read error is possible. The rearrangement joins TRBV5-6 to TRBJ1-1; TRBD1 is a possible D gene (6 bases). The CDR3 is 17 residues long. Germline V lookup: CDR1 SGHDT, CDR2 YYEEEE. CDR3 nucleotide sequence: TGTGCCGGCAGCTTATTGGCAGGGGCGGCCATGAACACTGAAGCTTTCTTT. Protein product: CAGSLLAGAAMNTEAFF.

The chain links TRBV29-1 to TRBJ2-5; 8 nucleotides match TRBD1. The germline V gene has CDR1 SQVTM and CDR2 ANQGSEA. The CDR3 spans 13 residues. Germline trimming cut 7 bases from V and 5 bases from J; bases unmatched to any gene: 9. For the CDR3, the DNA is TGCAGCGCCCTCGGACAGGGTGGGGAGACCCAGTACTTC. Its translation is CSALGQGGETQYF.

The CDR3, as DNA: TGTGCCAGCAGCGGAGACGTGGGGGCCTACTCTGGAAACACCATATATTTT. It yields the protein CASSGDVGAYSGNTIYF. The chain employs TRBV6-1 and TRBJ1-3; weak D call: TRBD1 (6 bases). Trimming cost V 6 bases and J 0 bases, with 18 bases left between them. There are 17 residues in the CDR3. Germline values: CDR1 MNHNS, CDR2 SASEGT.